This passage covers 7 T cell receptor beta chains from one sample sequenced in a study of cytomegalovirus exposure and HLA in healthy donors. PCR amplification relied on 60 Vbeta primers (plus 13 Jbeta primers). Profiling relied on immunoSEQ multiplex PCR, and the TCRdb table lists in-frame clones only, not all of them. The repertoire holds roughly 110,000 clones, with around four fifths as singletons. Sequencing was carried out using PBMCs. These receptors were obtained from a man aged 25-40 years in good health and CMV-seronegative.

The chain recombines TRBV19 with TRBJ2-1; 7 nucleotides match TRBD1. The germline gives CDR1 LNHDA, CDR2 SQIVND (reference sequence). The CDR3 is made up of 13 amino acids. V shed 3 bases and J 7 bases; nucleotides not matched to a gene: 3. As DNA, the CDR3 is TGTGCCAGTAGTATCGCGACAGGGAATGAGCAGTTCTTC. The encoded protein is CASSIATGNEQFF.

The chain couples TRBV5-1 to TRBJ1-3, with D uncertain. CDR1 SGHRS and CDR2 YFSETQ come from the germline V gene. This CDR3 has 15 residues. The ends were cut back, 2 bases at V and 0 bases at J, with 9 bases in the middle. CDR3 sequence reads: CASSLTSDSGNTIYF. The CDR3, as DNA: TGCGCCAGCAGCTTAACGTCAGACTCTGGAAACACCATATATTTT. The whole variable domain, filled in from reference TRBV5-1 and TRBJ1-3, reads KAGVTQTPRYLIKTRGQQVTLSCSPISGHRSVSWYQQTPGQGLQFLFEYFSETQRNKGNFPGRFSGRQFSNSRSEMNVSTLELGDSALYLCASSLTSDSGNTIYFGEGSWLTVV.

The chain has TRBV7-3 and TRBJ2-1; D might be TRBD1 (6 bases). This CDR3 spans 16 amino acids. The germline V and J ends were trimmed by 1 base and 2 bases, with 12 bases remaining between them. Germline lookup yields CDR1 SGHTA and CDR2 FQGTGA. For the CDR3, the DNA is TGTGCCAGCAGCTTAATGGGGGCCGGCGCCTACAATGAGCAGTTCTTC. Translating gives CASSLMGAGAYNEQFF. The full variable domain, with the rest looked up from reference TRBV7-3 and TRBJ2-1, is GAGVSQTPSNKVTEKGKYVELRCDPISGHTALYWYRQSLGQGPEFLIYFQGTGAADDSGLPNDRFFAVRPEGSVSTLKIQRTERGDSAVYLCASSLMGAGAYNEQFFGPGTRLTVL.

The rearrangement links TRBV28 to TRBJ1-4; D uncertain. From germline, CDR1 is MDHEN and CDR2 SYDVKM. The CDR3 loop spans 16 amino acids. Deletions cut 2 bases from V and 4 bases from J, with 14 bases between. The CDR3 DNA reads as TGTGCCAGCAGTTTAGTAGGTGGGCTGGGTAATGAAAAACTGTTTTTT. It translates to CASSLVGGLGNEKLFF.

This clone appeared a single time. The rearrangement joins TRBV2 to TRBJ1-2; TRBD1 matches at 9 bases. The CDR3 spans 13 residues. Germline lookup yields CDR1 SNHLY and CDR2 FYNNEI. With V trimmed by 6 bases and J by 3 bases, 2 bases remained unmatched. This chain's CDR3 is CASSGQGYYGYTF. The CDR3 coding sequence is TGTGCCAGCAGCGGACAGGGGTACTATGGCTACACCTTC.

This clone was recorded a few times. This chain links TRBV6-5 with TRBJ2-5; perhaps TRBD2 as D (7 bases). This CDR3 has 13 residues. Germline lookup yields CDR1 MNHEY and CDR2 SVGAGI. The V gene lost 8 bases and the J gene lost 4 bases, with 14 bases spanning the gap. The CDR3 coding sequence is TGTGCCAGCGGCTACAGGGAGGGAGAGACCCAGTACTTC. Translated, it gives CASGYREGETQYF.

The chain uses TRBV29-1 and TRBJ2-3; D call uncertain. The V end was cut by 7 bases, the J end by 0 bases, with 14 bases between. The CDR3 loop spans 14 amino acids. CDR1 and CDR2 from the germline V gene are SQVTM and ANQGSEA. The CDR3 is CSAIIPRSTDTQYF. In DNA, the CDR3 is TGCAGCGCCATAATACCGCGAAGCACAGATACGCAGTATTTT.